The 21 T cell receptor beta chains below were found in one sample sequenced in a study of OX40 agonist ivuxolimab in advanced cancers. Libraries came from the immunoSEQ multiplex PCR assay. Entries here come from immuneACCESS through TCRdb and include only in-frame sequences with V and J called. Some clones fail to appear in such tables; in the studies checked, an unresolved V gene covers under half of the shortfall, and the cause of the remainder is unknown. The sample table shows 35,000 to 45,000 clones, and just under 75% are seen once. The ten largest account for roughly 20% of the sample. The sequencing used CD4+ or CD8+ T cells sorted from blood, collected in a trial of the OX40 agonist ivuxolimab. All receptors come from an adult with an advanced solid tumor such as melanoma, head and neck, liver or kidney cancer.

This rearrangement joins TRBV6-1 to TRBJ2-1; D unresolved. The CDR3 loop spans 15 amino acids. In germline, CDR1 is MNHNS, CDR2 SASEGT. The V and J ends lost 0 bases and 2 bases respectively, with 8 bases between them. CDR3 nucleotide sequence: TGTGCCAGCAGTGAAGCGCCCGGTACCTACAATGAGCAGTTCTTC. Translating gives CASSEAPGTYNEQFF.

Here the CDR3 reads CASSPSSQGLVTQYF. The CDR3 DNA reads TGTGCCAGCAGCCCCTCGTCCCAGGGTTTGGTTACGCAGTATTTT. This chain connects TRBV28 to TRBJ2-3; D is perhaps TRBD1 (5 bases). Trimming stripped 6 bases from V and 8 bases from J, with 21 bases between. This CDR3 is built from 15 residues. CDR1 is MDHEN, CDR2 SYDVKM, per germline.

The rearrangement links TRBV19 to TRBJ1-2; TRBD1 aligns across 8 bases. CDR1 and CDR2 (germline): LNHDA, SQIVND (reference sequence). CDR3 length equals 14 residues. V was clipped by 5 bases and J by 7 bases; unmatched bases: 9. This CDR3 is CASSLRQGLGGYTF. CDR3 coding DNA: TGTGCCAGTAGTCTCCGACAGGGGCTCGGTGGCTACACCTTC. Using reference TRBV19 and TRBJ1-2 for the parts outside the CDR3, the full variable domain is DGGITQSPKYLFRKEGQNVTLSCEQNLNHDAMYWYRQDPGQGLRLIYYSQIVNDFQKGDIAEGYSVSREKKESFPLTVTSAQKNPTAFYLCASSLRQGLGGYTFGSGTRLTVV.

The CDR3 region is CASSPFGVGQETQYF. Here the CDR3 DNA reads TGTGCCAGCAGCCCCTTTGGGGTAGGGCAGGAGACCCAGTACTTC. The V call is TRBV11-2, the J call TRBJ2-5; D is undetermined. Germline-derived CDR1 and CDR2 are SGHAT and FQNNGV. Trimming shortened V by 5 bases and J by 5 bases, and 18 bases separated the two germline ends. The CDR3 contains 15 residues.

The V call is TRBV21-1, the J call TRBJ2-3; the DNA was not used to check the table's D call, TRBD1. TRBV21-1 is marked as a pseudogene. This CDR3 has 16 residues. The CDR3, as DNA: TGTGCCAGCAGCAAAGGAAACAGGGGAAGGGCAGATACGCAGTATTTT. Protein: CASSKGNRGRADTQYF.

The CDR3 sequence: CASSFRGQGIYEQYF. In DNA form, the CDR3 reads TGTGCCAGCAGCTTCCGAGGACAGGGGATCTACGAGCAGTACTTC. This chain connects TRBV7-9 to TRBJ2-7; 9 bases line up with TRBD1. Germline CDR1 reads SEHNR; CDR2 reads FQNEAQ (reference sequence). The ends lost 3 bases at V and 3 bases at J; junction bases unmatched: 6. This CDR3 has 15 residues.

This chain uses TRBV5-6 with TRBJ2-7, with D unclear. CDR1 SGHDT and CDR2 YYEEEE come from the germline V gene. Trimming cost V 1 base and J 3 bases, with 14 bases left between them. This CDR3 has 15 residues. CDR3 protein: CASSLTKLHSYEQYV. Written as DNA, the CDR3 is TGTGCCAGCAGCTTGACCAAGCTTCATAGCTACGAGCAGTACGTC.

The V gene is TRBV9, the J gene TRBJ1-2; 7 nucleotides match TRBD1. The V gene end was trimmed by 3 bases and the J gene end by 5 bases; junction bases not matched to a gene: 7. The CDR3 contains 14 residues. Looked up from germline, CDR1 is SGDLS and CDR2 is YYNGEE. CDR3 nucleotides: TGTGCCAGCAGCGCCAGATGGGACAGTTATGGCTACACCTTC. Amino acid sequence: CASSARWDSYGYTF. The complete variable domain, with remaining parts taken from reference TRBV9 and TRBJ1-2, reads DSGVTQTPKHLITATGQRVTLRCSPRSGDLSVYWYQQSLDQGLQFLIQYYNGEERAKGNILERFSAQQFPDLHSELNLSSLELGDSALYFCASSARWDSYGYTFGSGTRLTVV.

CDR3 region: CASSPFQRQNSPLHF. In DNA, the CDR3 is TGTGCCAGCAGTCCCTTCCAAAGACAAAATTCACCCCTCCACTTT. J is TRBJ1-6 and V is TRBV2, with unresolved D. Looked up from germline, CDR1 is SNHLY and CDR2 is FYNNEI. The CDR3 covers 15 residues. Trimming shortened V by 5 bases and J by 7 bases, and 15 bases separated the two germline ends.

The V and J genes are TRBV10-3 and TRBJ2-7; 9 positions agree with TRBD1. Germline values: CDR1 ENHRY, CDR2 SYGVKD. This CDR3 comprises 15 residues. V lost 4 bases and J lost 7; bases outside the gene matches: 11. The CDR3, as DNA: TGTGCCATCAGTGGGGACAGGGACATAGGAGGGGAGCAGTACTTC. The encoded protein is CAISGDRDIGGEQYF.

The chain has TRBV6-1 and TRBJ1-2, with TRBD1 identical over 8 bases. The CDR3 sequence is 15 residues long. The trim removed 7 bases at V and 6 bases at J, leaving 13 bases unmatched. CDR1 is MNHNS, CDR2 SASEGT, per germline. The CDR3 DNA is TGTGCCAGCACCGAAAGGGGCAGGGGGCGAGATGGCTACACCTTC. It is translated as CASTERGRGRDGYTF.

This clone was seen at least ten times. The rearrangement links TRBV10-2 to TRBJ1-2; no clear D gene. This CDR3 has 14 residues. V gave up 0 bases and J gave up 8 bases, with 13 bases separating them. Germline CDR1 is WSHSY and CDR2 is SAAADI. The CDR3 loop is CASSESIRVEGYTF. DNA for the CDR3: TGCGCCAGCAGTGAGTCGATTCGGGTCGAGGGCTACACCTTC.

The chain joins TRBV18 to TRBJ1-4; D is possibly TRBD1 (5 bases). Per the germline V gene, CDR1 is KGHSH and CDR2 is LQKENI. This CDR3 comprises 14 residues. V was trimmed by 4 bases and J by 6 bases, leaving 12 bases between them. The CDR3 DNA reads TGTGCCAGCTCACGACGGGACGGATATGAAAAACTGTTTTTT. This gives the protein CASSRRDGYEKLFF.

The chain couples TRBV5-1 to TRBJ2-5; 8 bases agree with TRBD2. The CDR3 spans 16 residues. The V gene end was trimmed by 0 bases and the J gene end by 5 bases; junction bases not matched to a gene: 9. From germline, CDR1 is SGHRS and CDR2 YFSETQ. CDR3 nucleotide sequence: TGCGCCAGCAGCTTGGAAAACGGGGGGGCCGGGGAGACCCAGTACTTC. Translation gives CASSLENGGAGETQYF. Full variable domain (outside the CDR3, taken from reference TRBV5-1 and TRBJ2-5): KAGVTQTPRYLIKTRGQQVTLSCSPISGHRSVSWYQQTPGQGLQFLFEYFSETQRNKGNFPGRFSGRQFSNSRSEMNVSTLELGDSALYLCASSLENGGAGETQYFGPGTRLLVL.

V and J are TRBV19 and TRBJ2-3; TRBD2 matches at 13 bases. The germline V gene has CDR1 LNHDA and CDR2 SQIVND (reference sequence). The CDR3 extends over 15 amino acids. Unmatched junction bases numbered 4, after V lost 5 bases and J lost 5 bases. The CDR3 loop reads CASSHGLAGEDTQYF. CDR3 coding DNA: TGTGCCAGTAGTCACGGACTAGCGGGGGAAGATACGCAGTATTTT.

In its sample, this clone was seen a few times. The chain has TRBV4-1 and TRBJ2-7, with TRBD2 matching 8 bases. This CDR3 has 18 amino acids. Germline V lookup: CDR1 MGHRA, CDR2 YSYEKL. V gave up 4 bases and J gave up 0 bases; unmatched junction bases: 14. The CDR3 reads CASSPDKPAGTSSYEQYF. Here the CDR3 DNA reads TGCGCCAGCAGCCCCGATAAACCAGCCGGGACTAGCTCCTACGAGCAGTACTTC.

Comment on this clone: Other DNA sequences in the same sample also yield this CDR3. Here the CDR3 reads CSVVRGSYNEQFF. The DNA of the CDR3 is TGCAGCGTTGTTCGGGGGTCCTACAATGAGCAGTTCTTC. This sequence joins TRBV29-1 and TRBJ2-1; a possible D gene is TRBD2 (6 bases). The germline V gene encodes CDR1 SQVTM and CDR2 ANQGSEA. V shed 4 bases and J shed 1 base, with 8 bases lying between them. This CDR3 spans 13 amino acids.

The V call is TRBV6-5, the J call TRBJ2-2; 8 nucleotides line up with TRBD2. CDR3 length: 16 residues. Germline CDR1 is MNHEY and CDR2 is SVGAGI. V dropped 2 bases and J dropped 2; count of bases not matched to a gene: 4. CDR3 amino acids: CASSYLGGANTGELFF. CDR3 sequence (DNA): TGTGCCAGCAGTTACCTCGGGGGGGCTAACACCGGGGAGCTGTTTTTT.

This clone has more than one count but fewer than ten. The chain has TRBV9 and TRBJ1-3, with 8 bases aligning to TRBD1. V was clipped by 4 bases and J by 4 bases; unmatched bases: 7. Germline V gives CDR1 SGDLS, CDR2 YYNGEE. The CDR3 consists of 15 residues. The CDR3 DNA reads TGTGCCAGCAGCACCATACAGGGGGACGGAAACACCATATATTTT. Its translation: CASSTIQGDGNTIYF.

The chain uses TRBV15 and TRBJ1-1; D unresolved. The V end lost 7 bases, the J end lost 5 bases, and 23 bases lay between the germline ends. The CDR3 runs 16 residues. Germline V gene lookup returns CDR1 LNHNV and CDR2 YYDKDF (reference sequence). Here the CDR3 reads CATKEDLSRVGTEAFF. In nucleotides, the CDR3 is TGTGCCACCAAAGAGGATCTTAGCCGGGTGGGGACTGAAGCTTTCTTT.

The rearrangement joins TRBV10-3 to TRBJ2-1, with D unresolved. The germline V and J ends were trimmed by 10 bases and 12 bases, with 19 bases remaining between them. The CDR3 runs to 12 residues. From germline, CDR1 is ENHRY and CDR2 SYGVKD. This CDR3 reads CATNGHLQPQFF. In nucleotides, the CDR3 is TGTGCCACCAATGGCCATTTACAACCGCAGTTCTTC.